The present T cell receptor beta chain was sequenced within a study of T cell responses to AZD1222 COVID-19 vaccine. Data came from immunoSEQ multiplex PCR; TCRdb stores just in-frame clones and leaves some out. This sample has more than 70,000 clones, with around nine tenths found just once. The ends were cut back, 2 bases at V and 6 bases at J, with 10 bases in the middle. The CDR3 spans 13 residues. The sample here was peripheral blood, taken 28 days after the second AZD1222 dose. The origin of this receptor is an adult who received the AZD1222 COVID-19 vaccine. The gene calls are TRBV12-3 or TRBV12-4 and TRBJ1-2; D is ambiguous. CDR3 sequence (DNA): TGTGCCAGCAGTTTACAGCAGTTCGATGGCTACACCTTC. Amino acids: CASSLQQFDGYTF.